This TCR beta chain came from a study of regulatory T cells in long-lasting Graves disease. Many counts were recorded for this clonotype. Indicated time point: newly diagnosed GD, antithyroid drugs for less than 3 months. From RNA extracted from PBMCs, the TCR library was made. The CDR3 totals 15 residues. Trimming shortened V by 0 bases and J by 0 bases, and 7 bases separated the two germline ends. From germline, CDR1 is MNHEY and CDR2 SVGAGI. Both iRepertoire HTBI primers and Arm-PCR of CDR3 regions were used to build the TCR beta libraries. TCRdb reanalysed the multiplex PCR reads using MiXCR and keeps one entry per CDR3 protein. The table lists about 200,000 distinct CDR3 sequences, about 18% of them singletons.

This specimen was peripheral blood mononuclear cells (PBMCs), taken at new diagnosis, from a patient treated with antithyroid drugs. The chain carries TRBV6-5 and TRBJ2-3, with D uncertain. The sequence was collected from a female donor with Graves disease. The CDR3 DNA is TGTGCCAGCAGTTACTCACGAACTAGCACAGATACGCAGTATTTT. Amino acid sequence: CASSYSRTSTDTQYF.